These 8 T cell receptor beta chains came from one sample sequenced in a study of T-cell reconstitution after alpha-beta-depleted transplantation in children. Construction of the TCRbeta library involved unique molecular identifiers. TCRdb re-called the PCR reads with MiXCR, one entry per CDR3 protein. The sample includes fewer than 120,000 distinct CDR3 sequences, approximately 10% seen only once; the top ten take less than 10%. Specimen: PBMCs from the stem cell graft donor, collected from the stem cell graft. These receptors all come from a human donor who donated a stem cell graft to a child with acute lymphoblastic leukemia.

The table lists this clonotype with many counts. The DNA for the CDR3 is TGTGCCAGCAGTTCTCGGACAGGGGTCTCCTACGAGCAGTACTTC. It encodes CASSSRTGVSYEQYF. The chain is built from TRBV12-3 or TRBV12-4 and TRBJ2-7; 9 bases are shared with TRBD1. The trim removed 4 bases at V and 0 bases at J, leaving 4 bases unmatched. The CDR3 contains 15 residues.

This clonotype was recorded many times. The chain combines TRBV7-2 with TRBJ2-2, with D perhaps TRBD1 (6 bases). Trimming left V 5 bases short and J 2 bases short, with 12 bases between. The CDR3 sequence is 15 residues long. Germline CDR1 and CDR2: SGHTA and FQGNSA. The DNA of the CDR3 is TGTGCCAGCAGCATCTCCGGGACAAACACCGGGGAGCTGTTTTTT. This codes for CASSISGTNTGELFF.

Ten or more counts support this clonotype. The rearrangement joins TRBV27 to TRBJ2-7, with D possibly matching TRBD2 (6 bases). Germline lookup yields CDR1 MNHEY and CDR2 SMNVEV (reference sequence). There are 14 residues in the CDR3. V was shortened by 0 bases and J by 7 bases, with 13 bases between the two germline ends. CDR3 DNA: TGTGCCAGCAGTTTATCGGCGGGGATGGGGGAGCAGTACTTC. Translation gives CASSLSAGMGEQYF.

This clonotype was recorded at least ten times. V and J are TRBV27 and TRBJ2-2; D unresolved. The CDR3 extends over 13 amino acids. Germline V gene sequence: CDR1 MNHEY, CDR2 SMNVEV (reference sequence). V was shortened by 8 bases and J by 0 bases, with 7 bases between the two germline ends. The CDR3 loop is CASRWTNTGELFF. DNA for the CDR3: TGTGCCAGCCGTTGGACGAACACCGGGGAGCTGTTTTTT.

This chain joins TRBV3-1 and TRBJ2-6; D unresolved. V gave up 10 bases and J gave up 0 bases, with 19 bases separating them. CDR1 is LGHDT, CDR2 YNNKEL, per germline (reference sequence). CDR3 length: 17 residues. The CDR3 region is CATSQGHTRSGANVLTF. CDR3 DNA: TGTGCCACCTCCCAAGGTCACACCCGCTCTGGGGCCAACGTCCTGACTTTC.

This clonotype showed up many times. The chain carries TRBV15 and TRBJ1-1; D not certain. CDR1 and CDR2 (germline): LNHNV, YYDKDF (reference sequence). The V end was cut by 0 bases, the J end by 0 bases, with 11 bases between. This CDR3 is built from 16 residues. CDR3 sequence: CATSRDYRSLNTEAFF. CDR3 nucleotides: TGTGCCACCAGCAGAGATTATAGGAGTCTGAACACTGAAGCTTTCTTT.

This clonotype has a count of ten or more. This rearrangement joins TRBV10-3 to TRBJ1-4, with 8 bases identical to TRBD1. The CDR3 is made up of 18 amino acids. J gave up 0 bases and V 3 bases, and 9 bases lay outside the gene matches. The germline CDR1 and CDR2 sequences are ENHRY and SYGVKD. In DNA form, the CDR3 reads TGTGCCATCAGTGAAGGGACAGGTGCACCCCCAACTAATGAAAAACTGTTTTTT. It yields the protein CAISEGTGAPPTNEKLFF.

Ten or more counts support this clonotype. This chain joins TRBV7-8 and TRBJ1-5; perhaps TRBD1 as D (5 bases). There are 18 residues in the CDR3. Trimming took 1 base from V and 0 from J, leaving 16 bases between them. CDR1 is SGHVS, CDR2 FQNEAQ, per germline. The CDR3 here is CASSLDKGQRDSNQPQHF. The CDR3 coding sequence is TGTGCCAGCAGCTTAGACAAGGGGCAGAGAGATAGCAATCAGCCCCAGCATTTT.